This T cell receptor beta chain was obtained from a study of response to subunit inactivated influenza vaccine. Study-level results: The authors proposed limited new T cell recruitment per seasonal influenza vaccination.

V gave up 0 bases and J gave up 5 bases, with 7 bases separating them. Germline CDR1 reads LGHNA; CDR2 reads YSLEER. The CDR3 runs to 13 residues. Concerning this clonotype: Its antigen is undetermined.

From the RT-PCR reads, TCRdb called clonotypes with MiXCR, one entry per CDR3 protein. The sample lists approximately 480,000 distinct CDR3 sequences, approximately 11% occurring once. The sample was PBMCs from blood, taken 45 days after vaccination. The chain carries TRBV4-3 and TRBJ1-1; D remains unclear. This receptor was taken from a man aged 50-59 years who received an inactivated influenza vaccine. The CDR3 coding sequence is TGCGCCAGCAGCCAAGATTTTGTGACTGAAGCTTTCTTT. Protein product: CASSQDFVTEAFF.